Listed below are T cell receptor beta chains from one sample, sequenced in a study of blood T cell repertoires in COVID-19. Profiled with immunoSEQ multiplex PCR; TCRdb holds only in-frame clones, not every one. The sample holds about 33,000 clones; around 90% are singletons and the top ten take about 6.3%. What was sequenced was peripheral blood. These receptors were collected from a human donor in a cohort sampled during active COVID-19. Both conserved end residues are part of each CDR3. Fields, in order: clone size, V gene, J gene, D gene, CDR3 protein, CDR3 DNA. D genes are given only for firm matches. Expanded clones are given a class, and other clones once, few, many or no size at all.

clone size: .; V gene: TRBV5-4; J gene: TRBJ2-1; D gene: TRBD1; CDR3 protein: CASSDRDRVVNEQFF; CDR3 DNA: TGTGCCAGCAGCGACCGGGACAGGGTCGTCAATGAGCAGTTCTTC
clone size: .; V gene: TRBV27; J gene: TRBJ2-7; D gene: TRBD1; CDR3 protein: CASSSRLTGLEQYF; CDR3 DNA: TGTGCCAGCAGTTCACGACTGACAGGGCTCGAGCAGTACTTC
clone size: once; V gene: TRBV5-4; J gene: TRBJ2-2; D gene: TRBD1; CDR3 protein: CASSTPQGGPGELFF; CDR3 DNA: TGTGCCAGCAGCACCCCACAGGGGGGTCCCGGGGAGCTGTTTTTT
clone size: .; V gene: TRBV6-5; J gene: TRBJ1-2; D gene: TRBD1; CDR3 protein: CASGRQGTLRGYTF; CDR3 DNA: TGTGCCAGCGGCAGACAGGGGACTCTACGGGGCTACACCTTC
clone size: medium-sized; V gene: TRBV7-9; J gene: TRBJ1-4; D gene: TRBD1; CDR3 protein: CASSFGQGADEKLFF; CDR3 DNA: TGTGCCAGCAGCTTCGGACAGGGGGCGGATGAAAAACTGTTTTTT
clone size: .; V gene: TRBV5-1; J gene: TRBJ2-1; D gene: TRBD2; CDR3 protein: CASSRGGDYNEQFF; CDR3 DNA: TGCGCCAGCAGCCGCGGGGGGGACTACAATGAGCAGTTCTTC
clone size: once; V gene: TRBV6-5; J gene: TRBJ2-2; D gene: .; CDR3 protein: CASSYFSGSGELFF; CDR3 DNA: TGTGCCAGCAGTTACTTTTCGGGATCCGGGGAGCTGTTTTTT
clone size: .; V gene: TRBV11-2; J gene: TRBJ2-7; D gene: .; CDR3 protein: CASSLFGSSYEQYF; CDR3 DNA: TGTGCCAGCAGCTTATTCGGTAGCTCCTACGAGCAGTACTTC
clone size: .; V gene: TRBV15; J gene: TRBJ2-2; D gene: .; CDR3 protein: CASAGYVAGELFF; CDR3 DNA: TGTGCCTCGGCAGGTTATGTGGCCGGGGAGCTGTTTTTT
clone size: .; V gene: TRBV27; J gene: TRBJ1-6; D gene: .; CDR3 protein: CASSFGTADSPLHF; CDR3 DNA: TGTGCCAGCAGTTTTGGTACAGCCGATTCACCCCTCCACTTT
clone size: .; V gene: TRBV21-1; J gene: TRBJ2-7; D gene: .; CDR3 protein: CASSTGEGSYEQYF; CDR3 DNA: TGTGCCAGCAGCACCGGGGAGGGGTCCTACGAGCAGTACTTC
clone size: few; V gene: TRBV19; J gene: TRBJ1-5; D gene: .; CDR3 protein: CASRGRNSNQPQHF; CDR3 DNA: TGTGCCAGCAGGGGACGGAATAGCAATCAGCCCCAGCATTTT
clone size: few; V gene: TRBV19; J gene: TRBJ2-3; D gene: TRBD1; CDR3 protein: CASSIRLLQGADTQYF; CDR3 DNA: TGTGCCAGTAGTATCCGGCTGCTCCAGGGGGCAGATACGCAGTATTTT
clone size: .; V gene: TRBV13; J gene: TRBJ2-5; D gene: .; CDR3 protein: CASSLEPVGLVRAQYF; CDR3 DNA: TGTGCCAGCAGCTTAGAGCCGGTGGGACTGGTAAGGGCCCAGTACTTC
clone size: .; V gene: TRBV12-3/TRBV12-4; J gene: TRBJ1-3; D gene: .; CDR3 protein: CAAAALSGNTIYF; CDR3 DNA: TGCGCAGCAGCGGCACTCTCTGGAAACACCATATATTTT
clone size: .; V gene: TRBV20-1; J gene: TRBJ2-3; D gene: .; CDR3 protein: CSASGPTSGGTDTQYF; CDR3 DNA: TGCAGTGCTAGTGGGCCCACTTCAGGGGGCACAGATACGCAGTATTTT
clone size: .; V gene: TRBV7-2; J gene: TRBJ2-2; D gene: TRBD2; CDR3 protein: CASSLVGRLAGAGELFF; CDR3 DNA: TGTGCCAGCAGCTTAGTCGGGCGACTAGCGGGAGCCGGGGAGCTGTTTTTT
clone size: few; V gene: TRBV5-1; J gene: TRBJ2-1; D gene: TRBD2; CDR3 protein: CASSRTSGRSHEQFF; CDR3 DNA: TGCGCCAGCAGCCGGACTAGCGGGAGATCCCATGAGCAGTTCTTC
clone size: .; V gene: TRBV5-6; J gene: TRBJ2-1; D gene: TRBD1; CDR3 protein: CASSLPGTGRSEQFF; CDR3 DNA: TGTGCCAGCAGCTTGCCGGGGACAGGGAGATCTGAGCAGTTCTTC
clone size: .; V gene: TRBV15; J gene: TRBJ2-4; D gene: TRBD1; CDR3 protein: CATSRIQRRDRDPGAKNIQYF; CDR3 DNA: TGTGCCACCAGCAGAATCCAGCGCCGGGACAGGGACCCTGGGGCCAAAAACATTCAGTACTTC
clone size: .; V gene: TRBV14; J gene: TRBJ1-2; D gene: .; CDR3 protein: CASSQAGPGYTF; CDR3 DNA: TGTGCCAGCAGCCAGGCAGGTCCTGGCTACACCTTC
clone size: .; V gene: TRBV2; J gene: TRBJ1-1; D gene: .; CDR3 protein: CASSVQMNTEAFF; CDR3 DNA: TGTGCCAGCAGTGTACAGATGAACACTGAAGCTTTCTTT
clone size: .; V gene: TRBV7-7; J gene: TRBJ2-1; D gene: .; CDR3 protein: CASSLGGLRNNEQFF; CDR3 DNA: TGTGCTAGCAGCTTAGGCGGACTCAGGAACAATGAGCAGTTCTTC
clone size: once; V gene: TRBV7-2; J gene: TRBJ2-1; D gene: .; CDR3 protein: CASSLARALGSYNEQFF; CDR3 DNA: TGTGCCAGCAGCTTAGCGAGGGCGTTGGGCTCCTACAATGAGCAGTTCTTC
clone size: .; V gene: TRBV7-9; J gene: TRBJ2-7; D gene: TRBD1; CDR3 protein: CASSKGQYYEQYF; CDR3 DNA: TGTGCCAGCAGCAAGGGACAGTACTACGAGCAGTACTTC
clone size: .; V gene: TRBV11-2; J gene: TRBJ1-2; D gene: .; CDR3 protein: CASSLVGGPLNYGYTF; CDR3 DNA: TGTGCCAGCAGCTTAGTCGGGGGTCCCCTTAACTATGGCTACACCTTC
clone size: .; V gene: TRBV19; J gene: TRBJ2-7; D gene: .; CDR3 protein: CASSRGGTYEQYF; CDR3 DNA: TGTGCCAGTAGTCGGGGTGGTACCTACGAGCAGTACTTC
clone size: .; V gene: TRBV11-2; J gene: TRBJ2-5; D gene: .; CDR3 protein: CASSYGAEETQYF; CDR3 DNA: TGTGCCAGCAGCTATGGGGCCGAAGAGACCCAGTACTTC
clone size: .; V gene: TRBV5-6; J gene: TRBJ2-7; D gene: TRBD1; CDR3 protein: CASSLFDTGDSYEQYF; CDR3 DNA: TGTGCCAGCAGCTTATTTGATACAGGGGACTCCTACGAGCAGTACTTC
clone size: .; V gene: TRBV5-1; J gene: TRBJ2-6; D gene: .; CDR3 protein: CASSLHRASGANVLTF; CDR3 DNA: TGCGCCAGCAGCCTGCACAGGGCCTCCGGGGCCAACGTCCTGACTTTC
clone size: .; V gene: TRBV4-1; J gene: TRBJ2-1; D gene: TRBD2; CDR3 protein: CASSQKGASGRGEQFF; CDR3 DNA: TGCGCCAGCAGCCAAAAAGGCGCTAGCGGGCGGGGTGAGCAGTTCTTC
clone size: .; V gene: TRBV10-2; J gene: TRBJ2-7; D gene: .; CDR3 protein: CASSERTRSYEQYF; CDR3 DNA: TGCGCCAGCAGTGAGCGGACACGCTCCTACGAGCAGTACTTC
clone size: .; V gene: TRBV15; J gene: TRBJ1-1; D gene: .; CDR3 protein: CATVQANTEAFF; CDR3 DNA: TGTGCCACCGTACAGGCGAACACTGAAGCTTTCTTT
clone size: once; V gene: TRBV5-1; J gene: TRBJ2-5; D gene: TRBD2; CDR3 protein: CASSRGPSGQETQYF; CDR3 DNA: TGCGCCAGCAGCCGCGGCCCTAGCGGACAAGAGACCCAGTACTTC
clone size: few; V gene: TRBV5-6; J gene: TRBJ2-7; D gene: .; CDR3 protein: CASSLAAIQGRGQYF; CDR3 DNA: TGTGCCAGCAGCCTTGCGGCCATACAGGGAAGGGGGCAGTACTTC
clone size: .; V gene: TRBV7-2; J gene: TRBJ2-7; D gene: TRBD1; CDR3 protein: CASSQGQVWYEQYF; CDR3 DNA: TGTGCCAGCAGCCAGGGACAGGTTTGGTACGAGCAGTACTTC
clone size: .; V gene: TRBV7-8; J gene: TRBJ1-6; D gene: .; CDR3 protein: CASSLRQDNSPLHF; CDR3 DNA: TGTGCCAGCAGCTTACGGCAGGATAATTCACCCCTCCACTTT
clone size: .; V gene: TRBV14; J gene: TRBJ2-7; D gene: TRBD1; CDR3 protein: CASSQGRTGLYEQYF; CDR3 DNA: TGTGCCAGCAGCCAAGGCCGGACAGGGCTCTACGAGCAGTACTTC
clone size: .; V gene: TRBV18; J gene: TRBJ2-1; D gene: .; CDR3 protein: CASSPGGPYNEQFF; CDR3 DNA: TGTGCCAGCTCACCAGGAGGGCCCTACAATGAGCAGTTCTTC
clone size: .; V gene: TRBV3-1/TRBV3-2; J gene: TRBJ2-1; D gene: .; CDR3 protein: CASSQAGNEQFF; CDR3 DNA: TGTGCCAGCAGCCAGGCGGGCAATGAGCAGTTCTTC
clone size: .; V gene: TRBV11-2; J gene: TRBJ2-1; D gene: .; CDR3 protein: CASSPRNYNEQFF; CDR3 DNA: TGTGCCAGCAGCCCGAGAAACTACAATGAGCAGTTCTTC
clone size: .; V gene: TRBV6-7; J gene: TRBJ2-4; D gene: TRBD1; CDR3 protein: CASSYSGTGGRIQYF; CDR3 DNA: TGTGCCAGCAGTTACTCCGGGACAGGGGGTCGTATTCAGTACTTC
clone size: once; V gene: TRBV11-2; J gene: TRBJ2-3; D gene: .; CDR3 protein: CASSWAGTDTQYF; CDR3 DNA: TGTGCCAGCAGCTGGGCGGGGACAGATACGCAGTATTTT
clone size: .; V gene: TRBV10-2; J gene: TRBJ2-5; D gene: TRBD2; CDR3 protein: CASSVRGGVSETQYF; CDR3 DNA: TGCGCCAGCAGTGTTCGTGGGGGGGTGTCAGAGACCCAGTACTTC
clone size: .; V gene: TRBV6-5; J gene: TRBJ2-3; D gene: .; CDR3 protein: CASSLDRDTDTQYF; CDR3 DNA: TGTGCCAGCAGTTTGGACCGGGACACAGATACGCAGTATTTT
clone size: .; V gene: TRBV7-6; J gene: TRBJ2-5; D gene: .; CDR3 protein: CASSSLKQVPPIETQYF; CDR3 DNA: TGTGCCAGCAGCTCCCTGAAACAGGTTCCCCCGATAGAGACCCAGTACTTC
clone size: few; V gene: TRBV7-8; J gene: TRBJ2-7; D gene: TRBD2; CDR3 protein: CASSLALAGPSYEQYF; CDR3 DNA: TGTGCCAGCAGCTTAGCGTTAGCGGGGCCCTCCTACGAGCAGTACTTC
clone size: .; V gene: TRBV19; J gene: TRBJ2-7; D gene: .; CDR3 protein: CASRLEHSSYEQYF; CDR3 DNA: TGTGCCAGTAGACTGGAACACAGCTCCTACGAGCAGTACTTC
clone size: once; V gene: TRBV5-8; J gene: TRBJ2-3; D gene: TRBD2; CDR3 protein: CASSPGLRTSGIHDTQYF; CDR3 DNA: TGTGCCAGCAGCCCTGGCTTGAGGACTAGCGGGATTCATGATACGCAGTATTTT
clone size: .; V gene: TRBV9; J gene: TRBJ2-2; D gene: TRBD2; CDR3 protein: CASSPRPVRAGGTGELFF; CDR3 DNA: TGTGCCAGCAGCCCCCGCCCCGTTCGAGCGGGAGGCACCGGGGAGCTGTTTTTT
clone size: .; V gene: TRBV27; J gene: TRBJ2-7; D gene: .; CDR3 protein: CASSSGLKNYEQYF; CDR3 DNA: TGTGCCAGCAGTTCCGGACTAAAGAACTACGAGCAGTACTTC
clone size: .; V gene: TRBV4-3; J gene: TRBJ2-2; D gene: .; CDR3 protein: CASSQDVGTGELFF; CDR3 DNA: TGCGCCAGCAGCCAAGATGTCGGGACCGGGGAGCTGTTTTTT
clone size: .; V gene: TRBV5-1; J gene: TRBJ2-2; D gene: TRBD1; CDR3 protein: CASSPGTGDYTGELFF; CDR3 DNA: TGCGCCAGCAGCCCGGGGACAGGGGATTACACCGGGGAGCTGTTTTTT
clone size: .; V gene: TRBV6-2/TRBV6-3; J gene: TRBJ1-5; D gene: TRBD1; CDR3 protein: CASSVGTGGDNQPQHF; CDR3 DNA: TGTGCCAGCAGCGTGGGGACAGGGGGTGACAATCAGCCCCAGCATTTT